These 21 T cell receptor beta chains share one sample of origin, sequenced in a study of blood T cell repertoires in COVID-19. Data came from immunoSEQ multiplex PCR; TCRdb stores just in-frame clones and leaves some out. The repertoire holds some 430,000 clones, roughly 91% seen once, with under 0.7% in the top ten. Source material: PBMCs or T cells enriched from blood (not recorded which). The receptors were gathered from a man younger than 35 who had recovered from COVID-19.

This sequence joins TRBV5-1 and TRBJ2-3, with 13 bases aligning to TRBD2. This CDR3 is 18 amino acids long. Germline CDR1 and CDR2: SGHRS and YFSETQ. V lost 0 bases, J lost 2 bases, and 6 bases stayed unmatched. In DNA form, the CDR3 reads TGCGCCAGCAGCTTGGCTTGGACTAGCGGGAGTAACACAGATACGCAGTATTTT. It codes for CASSLAWTSGSNTDTQYF.

This clone appeared a few times. V gene TRBV30 combines with J gene TRBJ1-5; 7 bases agree with TRBD1. The CDR3 has 17 amino acids. Losses at the gene ends were 0 bases for V and 0 bases for J; bases not matched to a gene: 8. The germline V gene encodes CDR1 GTSNPN and CDR2 SVGIG (reference sequence). The CDR3 spells CAWSVPGQPFSNQPQHF. In nucleotides, the CDR3 is TGTGCCTGGAGTGTACCGGGACAGCCTTTTAGCAATCAGCCCCAGCATTTT.

This chain uses TRBV5-4 with TRBJ2-5; TRBD1 aligns across 9 bases. Germline V CDR1 and CDR2: SGHNT, YYREEE (reference sequence). J lost 0 bases, V lost 4 bases, and 4 bases had no gene match. This CDR3 is built from 15 residues. The CDR3 loop is CASSHRDRDQETQYF. Written as DNA, the CDR3 is TGTGCCAGCAGCCACCGGGACAGGGACCAAGAGACCCAGTACTTC.

This rearrangement joins TRBV14 to TRBJ2-1, with 13 nucleotides matching TRBD2. After removal of 4 bases from V and 5 bases from J, the junction contained 2 bases not matched to a gene. The CDR3 runs to 15 residues. Germline lookup yields CDR1 SGHDN and CDR2 FVKESK. As DNA, the CDR3 is TGTGCCAGCAGCCCGGGGACTAGCGGGGACAATGAGCAGTTCTTC. The encoded protein is CASSPGTSGDNEQFF.

This clone has just a few counts. J is TRBJ1-5 and V is TRBV7-6; 8 bases match TRBD1. This CDR3 region has 14 residues. Germline CDR1 reads SGHVS; CDR2 reads FNYEAQ. The V and J ends lost 4 bases and 4 bases, in that order; junction bases with no gene match: 3. The CDR3 protein is CASSSQGANQPQHF. The CDR3 DNA reads as TGTGCCAGCAGCTCCCAGGGGGCAAATCAGCCCCAGCATTTT. Together with reference TRBV7-6 and TRBJ1-5, the CDR3 gives the full variable domain: GAGVSQSPRYKVTKRGQDVALRCDPISGHVSLYWYRQALGQGPEFLTYFNYEAQQDKSGLPNDRFSAERPEGSISTLTIQRTEQRDSAMYRCASSSQGANQPQHFGDGTRLSIL.

Concerning this clone itself: The sample has other DNA sequences that encode this CDR3 too. V is TRBV27 and J is TRBJ1-2; D remains ambiguous. The CDR3 sequence is 14 residues long. Germline CDR1 reads MNHEY; CDR2 reads SMNVEV (reference sequence). V was pared by 0 bases and J by 4 bases, with 9 bases between. For the CDR3, the DNA is TGTGCCAGCAGTTTATCTGGGCAGGTCTATGGCTACACCTTC. It specifies CASSLSGQVYGYTF.

The chain employs TRBV19 and TRBJ2-4, with D tentatively TRBD2 (5 bases). Per the germline V gene, CDR1 is LNHDA and CDR2 is SQIVND (reference sequence). The CDR3 totals 16 residues. V lost 7 bases and J 3 bases, leaving 19 bases between the germline ends. This CDR3 reads CASMRTGKADKNIQYF. The CDR3 DNA reads as TGTGCCAGTATGAGGACGGGAAAAGCAGACAAAAACATTCAGTACTTC.

The V call is TRBV18, the J call TRBJ1-5, with D perhaps matching TRBD1 (5 bases). Trimming removed 1 base from V and 7 bases from J, with 17 bases in between. There are 16 residues in the CDR3. Per the germline V gene, CDR1 is KGHSH and CDR2 is LQKENI. CDR3 protein: CASSPRAAGRRQPQHF. CDR3 coding DNA: TGTGCCAGCTCACCACGAGCAGCAGGGAGGAGGCAGCCCCAGCATTTT.

CDR3 in DNA: TGTGCCAGCTCAAGTACAGGGGGCTCGGCGGAGCCCCAGCATTTT. Protein sequence: CASSSTGGSAEPQHF. The chain has TRBV18 and TRBJ1-5; 9 positions agree with TRBD1. Germline V gene data show CDR1 as KGHSH and CDR2 as LQKENI. The V segment lost 5 bases and the J segment 8 bases; nucleotides outside the gene matches: 10. The CDR3 runs 15 residues.

J is TRBJ2-7 and V is TRBV19; 11 positions agree with TRBD1. The V gene's germline CDR1 is LNHDA and CDR2 SQIVND (reference sequence). The CDR3 loop spans 14 amino acids. Unmatched junction bases numbered 7, after V lost 7 bases and J lost 5 bases. Here the CDR3 DNA reads TGTGCCAGTATGGCTGGGACAGGGGGTGACGAGCAGTACTTC. Amino acid sequence: CASMAGTGGDEQYF.

The table lists this clone with a few counts. The chain has TRBV11-2 and TRBJ1-1; TRBD1 agrees at 8 bases. Germline V gene lookup returns CDR1 SGHAT and CDR2 FQNNGV. The CDR3 has 16 residues. The junction had 4 bases not matched to a gene; V was cut back by 1 base and J by 0 bases. CDR3 DNA sequence: TGTGCCAGCAGCTTAGGTCAGGGGGCGATGAACACTGAAGCTTTCTTT. It is translated as CASSLGQGAMNTEAFF.

In this sample, this clone turned up once. This chain joins TRBV18 and TRBJ1-5, with D perhaps TRBD1 (5 bases). The CDR3 consists of 14 residues. Between the trimmed V and J ends, which lost 5 bases and 2 bases, there was a span of 10 bases. CDR1 is KGHSH, CDR2 LQKENI, per germline. Here the CDR3 reads CASSVGGGNQPQHF. The DNA for the CDR3 is TGTGCCAGCTCAGTGGGGGGTGGCAATCAGCCCCAGCATTTT. Filled out from reference TRBV18 and TRBJ1-5, the complete variable domain reads NAGVMQNPRHLVRRRGQEARLRCSPMKGHSHVYWYRQLPEEGLKFMVYLQKENIIDESGMPKERFSAEFPKEGPSILRIQQVVRGDSAAYFCASSVGGGNQPQHFGDGTRLSIL.

The gene calls are TRBV19 and TRBJ1-2; D possibly corresponds to TRBD1 (5 bases). The CDR3 loop spans 16 amino acids. Germline lookup yields CDR1 LNHDA and CDR2 SQIVND (reference sequence). V lost 5 bases and J lost 7, with 23 bases in between. The CDR3 reads CASSPDLGGLGAGYTF. CDR3 coding DNA: TGTGCCAGTAGTCCTGACCTGGGAGGACTCGGGGCTGGCTACACCTTC.

The chain has TRBV5-5 and TRBJ1-5, with D possibly TRBD1 on 6 matching bases. This CDR3 region has 14 residues. CDR1 is SGHKS, CDR2 YYEKEE, per germline (reference sequence). Deletions cut 4 bases from V and 6 bases from J, with 14 bases between. CDR3 in DNA: TGTGCCAGCAGCGGAGGGGGGGTTGGTCAGCCCCAGCATTTT. Amino acid sequence: CASSGGGVGQPQHF.

This chain links TRBV6-5 with TRBJ1-2; 8 bases fit TRBD1. The germline gives CDR1 MNHEY, CDR2 SVGAGI. The CDR3 has 12 residues. V gave up 10 bases and J gave up 8 bases; unmatched junction bases: 9. The CDR3 DNA sequence: TGTGCCACTACCCCAGGGGGCTCGGGCTACACCTTC. Its protein product is CATTPGGSGYTF.

The V gene is TRBV19, the J gene TRBJ1-2; D uncertain. V lost 3 bases to trimming and J lost 10 bases, with 3 bases between them. Germline V gene lookup returns CDR1 LNHDA and CDR2 SQIVND (reference sequence). This CDR3 comprises 9 residues. CDR3 protein: CASSIIYTF. CDR3 nucleotides: TGTGCCAGTAGTATCATCTACACCTTC.

The chain links TRBV18 to TRBJ1-5; tentative D call: TRBD1 (6 bases). CDR3 length: 14 residues. In germline, CDR1 is KGHSH, CDR2 LQKENI. The V gene lost 3 bases and the J gene lost 5 bases, with 11 bases spanning the gap. The CDR3 sequence is CASSPSTGDQPQHF. The DNA for the CDR3 is TGTGCCAGCTCACCTTCGACAGGCGATCAGCCCCAGCATTTT. The entire variable domain, with the rest obtained from reference TRBV18 and TRBJ1-5, is as follows: NAGVMQNPRHLVRRRGQEARLRCSPMKGHSHVYWYRQLPEEGLKFMVYLQKENIIDESGMPKERFSAEFPKEGPSILRIQQVVRGDSAAYFCASSPSTGDQPQHFGDGTRLSIL.

The V gene is TRBV11-2, the J gene TRBJ2-3; 10 nucleotides align to TRBD1. The J segment lost 3 bases and the V segment lost 4 bases, leaving 4 bases of the junction unmatched. This CDR3 is 15 amino acids long. The germline CDR1 and CDR2 sequences are SGHAT and FQNNGV. For the CDR3, the DNA is TGTGCCAGCAGCTGGCTGGGACAGGGGACAGATACGCAGTATTTT. This encodes CASSWLGQGTDTQYF.

This clone was picked up a small number of times. In the same sample, other DNA sequences code for this CDR3. The chain carries TRBV3-1 (or the pseudogene TRBV3-2) and TRBJ1-1; tentatively, D is TRBD1 (5 bases). The CDR3 has 13 residues. The V gene lost 6 bases and the J gene lost 1 base, with 9 bases spanning the gap. Per germline, CDR1 LGHDT and CDR2 YNNKEL (reference sequence). CDR3 nucleotide sequence: TGTGCCAGCAGTGTAACAGGGAACACTGAAGCTTTCTTT. This encodes CASSVTGNTEAFF.

The chain is built from TRBV6-2 or TRBV6-3 and TRBJ2-7; 13 bases agree with TRBD2. The CDR3 extends over 15 amino acids. J was trimmed by 2 bases and V by 6 bases; bases with no gene match: 4. CDR1 is MNHEY and CDR2 is SVGEGT in the germline V gene. DNA for the CDR3: TGTGCCAGCAGCTCCGGACTAGCGGGGGCCTACGAGCAGTACTTC. This sequence encodes CASSSGLAGAYEQYF.

The chain has TRBV19 and TRBJ2-7; possible D gene TRBD2, 6 bases. CDR1 is LNHDA and CDR2 is SQIVND in the germline V gene (reference sequence). This CDR3 region has 14 residues. Trimming cost V 6 bases and J 4 bases, with 16 bases left between them. CDR3 coding DNA: TGTGCCAGTAGGACCGAGGGAGGCGGTTACGAGCAGTACTTC. Encoded protein: CASRTEGGGYEQYF.